Shown below are 15 T cell receptor beta chains from a single sample sequenced in a study of patients and donors after allogeneic stem cell transplantation. TCRdb processed the RT-PCR reads anew with MiXCR; each CDR3 protein has one entry. The table shows approximately 200,000 distinct CDR3 sequences, with 35% to 50% occurring only once. Sequencing was performed on blood, either unsorted or a sorted T cell fraction (not recorded which). The receptors were sampled from a human donor who was either an allogeneic HSCT recipient or a stem cell or donor lymphocyte infusion donor (not recorded which). It is not recorded whose cells these are; they may come from a transplant donor.

V usage is TRBV7-8 and J usage is TRBJ2-3; D is ambiguous. Germline assignment: CDR1 SGHVS and CDR2 FQNEAQ. The ends were cut back, 7 bases at V and 0 bases at J, with 20 bases in the middle. The CDR3 consists of 17 residues. The CDR3 bases are TGTGCCAGCACCAGGAATATACTCACCGCGAGCACAGATACGCAGTATTTT. Its protein is CASTRNILTASTDTQYF. The complete variable domain, with remaining parts taken from reference TRBV7-8 and TRBJ2-3, reads GAGVSQSPRYKVAKRGQDVALRCDPISGHVSLFWYQQALGQGPEFLTYFQNEAQLDKSGLPSDRFFAERPEGSVSTLKIQRTQQEDSAVYLCASTRNILTASTDTQYFGPGTRLTVL.

The chain combines TRBV12-3 or TRBV12-4 with TRBJ2-5; 8 nucleotides match TRBD1. The V gene end was trimmed by 5 bases and the J gene end by 9 bases; junction bases not matched to a gene: 14. This CDR3 has 15 amino acids. In nucleotides, the CDR3 is TGTGCCAGCAGTATGGGAACAGGGGGTCTTGAGGCCCAGTACTTC. This codes for CASSMGTGGLEAQYF.

The chain is built from TRBV6-5 and TRBJ2-1; 10 nucleotides align to TRBD2. The CDR3 runs 17 residues. Germline-derived CDR1 and CDR2 are MNHEY and SVGAGI. The V and J ends lost 6 bases and 4 bases, in that order; junction bases with no gene match: 12. This CDR3 is CASSNGVAGGPYNEQFF. CDR3 bases: TGTGCCAGCAGCAACGGGGTAGCGGGAGGCCCTTACAATGAGCAGTTCTTC.

The J gene is TRBJ1-5, the V gene TRBV20-1; 10 bases fit TRBD1. CDR3 length equals 16 residues. Germline CDR1 is DFQATT and CDR2 is SNEGSKA (reference sequence). V was clipped by 4 bases and J by 5 bases; unmatched bases: 11. The CDR3 here is CSATGTGAAVYQPQHF. CDR3 in DNA: TGCAGTGCTACAGGGACAGGGGCCGCGGTATATCAGCCCCAGCATTTT.

This clonotype was seen a handful of times. This chain links TRBV12-3 or TRBV12-4 with TRBJ1-5; D remains ambiguous. Trimming shortened V by 7 bases and J by 9 bases, and 10 bases separated the two germline ends. The CDR3 totals 11 residues. CDR3 nucleotides: TGTGCCAGCACCCCCGGGGTGCCCCAGCATTTT. It is translated as CASTPGVPQHF.

Written as DNA, the CDR3 is TGCAGCGTTGAAGATTTCATCGGGTGGGAGCGGGACTCCCGCAATGAGCAGTTCTTC. Translated: CSVEDFIGWERDSRNEQFF. The chain is built from TRBV29-1 and TRBJ2-1, with 7 positions matching TRBD2. V was clipped by 0 bases and J by 6 bases; unmatched bases: 20. Germline CDR1 reads SQVTM; CDR2 reads ANQGSEA. The CDR3 runs 19 residues.

The V and J genes are TRBV24-1 and TRBJ2-1, with 10 bases that match TRBD2. The CDR3 is 15 amino acids. The germline V gene has CDR1 KGHDR and CDR2 SFDVKD. V shed 3 bases and J 3 bases; nucleotides not matched to a gene: 1. The DNA of the CDR3 is TGTGCCACCAGTGATGCTAGCGGGAGCTACAATGAGCAGTTCTTC. It translates to CATSDASGSYNEQFF.

In this sample, this clonotype turned up a few times. CDR3: CASSLVGGGGQPQHF. Here the CDR3 DNA reads TGCGCCAGCAGCTTGGTAGGGGGCGGCGGTCAGCCCCAGCATTTT. The chain uses TRBV5-1 and TRBJ1-5; 7 bases line up with TRBD1. Germline assignment: CDR1 SGHRS and CDR2 YFSETQ. The CDR3 contains 15 residues. Trimming cost V 0 bases and J 6 bases; bases outside gene matches: 6.

In DNA form, the CDR3 reads TGTGCCAGCAGCTTAAGCAGGGCCACTGAAGCTTTCTTT. Protein: CASSLSRATEAFF. This chain joins TRBV7-7 and TRBJ1-1; D may be TRBD1 (5 bases). Germline-derived CDR1 and CDR2 are SSHAT and FNYEAQ (reference sequence). V shed 2 bases and J shed 4 bases, with 8 bases lying between them. There are 13 residues in the CDR3.

The chain recombines TRBV4-3 with TRBJ2-1; 11 nucleotides line up with TRBD2. V trimming: 0 bases; J trimming: 7 bases; junction bases outside the gene matches: 8. CDR3 length: 17 residues. Germline values: CDR1 LGHNA, CDR2 YSLEER. The CDR3 reads CASSQDRGTSGTNEQFF. For the CDR3, the DNA is TGCGCCAGCAGCCAAGATCGTGGGACTAGCGGAACAAATGAGCAGTTCTTC.

Only a few counts were recorded for this clonotype. The V call is TRBV29-1, the J call TRBJ1-2; TRBD1 matches 10 bases. In germline, CDR1 is SQVTM, CDR2 ANQGSEA. This CDR3 is 14 amino acids long. Trimming at V came to 4 bases and at J to 2 bases, leaving 4 bases not matched to a gene. DNA of the CDR3: TGCAGCGTTGCGAGACAGGGGGCCAACTATGGCTACACCTTC. Encoded protein: CSVARQGANYGYTF. Variable domain in full (rest from reference TRBV29-1 and TRBJ1-2): SAVISQKPSRDICQRGTSLTIQCQVDSQVTMMFWYRQQPGQSLTLIATANQGSEATYESGFVIDKFPISRPNLTFSTLTVSNMSPEDSSIYLCSVARQGANYGYTFGSGTRLTVV.

This clonotype was seen more than once but under ten times. V is TRBV30 and J is TRBJ2-3; the D gene is possibly TRBD2 (6 bases). V was cut by 3 bases and J by 0 bases, with 10 bases left in between. Germline-derived CDR1 and CDR2 are GTSNPN and SVGIG (reference sequence). The CDR3 extends over 14 amino acids. This chain's CDR3 is CAWSPGTSTDTQYF. As DNA, the CDR3 is TGTGCCTGGAGCCCCGGGACTAGCACAGATACGCAGTATTTT.

The V gene is TRBV25-1, the J gene TRBJ2-1; D possibly matches TRBD1 or TRBD2 (7 bases each). The V gene lost 4 bases and the J gene lost 1 base, with 17 bases spanning the gap. There are 17 residues in the CDR3. Looked up from germline, CDR1 is MGHDK and CDR2 is SYGVNS. This chain's CDR3 is CASSGDRQGLSYNEQFF. The DNA for the CDR3 is TGTGCCAGCAGTGGCGATCGACAGGGACTATCCTACAATGAGCAGTTCTTC.

This chain joins TRBV4-1 and TRBJ2-3; 7 bases agree with TRBD2. The CDR3 length is 13 residues. The V and J ends lost 8 bases and 1 base, in that order; junction bases with no gene match: 3. In germline, CDR1 is MGHRA, CDR2 YSYEKL. CDR3 sequence reads: CASVREGTDTQYF. CDR3 coding DNA: TGCGCCAGCGTCCGGGAGGGCACAGATACGCAGTATTTT.

The V call is TRBV15, the J call TRBJ1-2; TRBD1 matches at 10 bases. V lost 11 bases and J lost 6; bases outside the gene matches: 3. CDR3 size: 11 residues. The germline CDR1 and CDR2 sequences are LNHNV and YYDKDF (reference sequence). Written as DNA, the CDR3 is TGTGCCGCCGGGACAGGGGATGGCTACACCTTC. Protein product: CAAGTGDGYTF.